This T cell receptor beta chain was captured in a study of T cell responses to AZD1222 COVID-19 vaccine. General study results and limits: Reportedly, nearly half the spike-specific TCRs target unmutated variant regions. Spike regions recognized by vaccine-associated CD4 TCRs spanned the protein, led by 160-218 and 743-854.

Sequenced by immunoSEQ multiplex PCR; TCRdb stores in-frame clones only, minus some. This table has about 99,000 clones, roughly 92% appearing once. Comments on this clone: Its antigen is unknown.

The CDR3 has 16 amino acids. The germline V gene encodes CDR1 KGHSH and CDR2 LQKENI. V was cut by 2 bases and J by 3 bases, with 17 bases left in between. Sequenced here: peripheral blood, sampled on day 0 of AZD1222 vaccination. The clonotype comes from an adult in good health. The rearrangement joins TRBV18 to TRBJ2-7; D is tentatively TRBD1 or TRBD2 (5 bases each). In DNA, the CDR3 is TGTGCCAGCTCACCAGGTGGTCGGGACCAATACTACGAGCAGTACTTC. The encoded protein is CASSPGGRDQYYEQYF.